Reported below is one T cell receptor beta chain. Its antigen is currently unknown. The data were taken from a study of shared clonotypes between healthy human individuals. General study findings and limits: Clonotype sharing among donors was expected to depend on sequencing depth.

The germline V gene has CDR1 MNHNY and CDR2 SVGAGI (reference sequence). J lost 9 bases, V lost 4 bases, and 5 bases had no gene match. The CDR3 has 12 amino acids. Repertoires were generated with immunoSEQ multiplex PCR, while TCRdb's copy carries only in-frame clones and drops some. The data contain over 2 million clones, 92% of them singletons. The receptor comes from a man between 18 and 29 years old in good health. Some clones in this sample may be carry-over from other donors' samples. This chain links TRBV6-6 with TRBJ1-1; 7 positions agree with TRBD1. Source material: naive CD4+ T cells from PBMCs. Subset indicated: CD45RA+ positively selected. The CDR3 coding sequence is TGTGCCAGCAGTTTAGACAGGGAACAAGCTTTCTTT. Translation: CASSLDREQAFF.